In this sample, the clone carrying this TCR beta chain turned up a few times. Original methodology: Estimated nucleated cell counts came from reference gene primer amplification. Sequenced by immunoSEQ multiplex PCR; TCRdb stores in-frame clones only, minus some. D and trimming come from the DNA, and the V and J calls and clone size come from that table. The sample yields 200,000 to 300,000 clones, roughly nine tenths seen once. This record comes from a study of blood T cell repertoires in COVID-19. Overall study context: Specimens from acute and convalescent COVID-19 originated in the United States, Italy and Spain. Sample material is recorded as cDNA or gDNA derived from T cells, B-cell-depleted T cells, or PBMCs.

V lost 5 bases to trimming and J lost 8 bases, with 24 bases between them. The CDR3 covers 16 residues. Germline assignment: CDR1 SGHTA and CDR2 FQGNSA. V gene TRBV7-2 combines with J gene TRBJ1-2; D not resolved. Input material: peripheral blood. This TCR was recovered from a man in his fifties or sixties with acute or convalescent COVID-19. CDR3 nucleotides: TGTGCCAGCAGCCCCAAATCCGGTGTCCTCTCGGGGGGCTACACCTTC. This encodes CASSPKSGVLSGGYTF.